These T cell receptor beta chains were read from a single sample in a study of early T cells in non-severe SARS-CoV-2 infection. TCRdb reprocessed the 5' RACE reads with MiXCR, giving one entry per CDR3 protein. The sample records about 48,000 distinct CDR3 sequences, about 7.8% being singletons. Specimen: whole blood. The receptors originated from an adult who was a healthcare worker with PCR-confirmed SARS-CoV-2 infection or an uninfected control (not recorded which). CDR3s include the opening cysteine and the closing phenylalanine or tryptophan. D genes are given only for firm matches. Size is omitted from some rows. Given values are once, few, many or a class for expanded clones.

many	TRBV29-1	TRBJ2-3	-	TGCAGCGTTGGGGAGGCAGGGGCAGATACGCAGTATTTT	CSVGEAGADTQYF
-	TRBV20-1	TRBJ2-3	-	TGCAGTGCTTTGACTACCGCAAGCACAGATACGCAGTATTTT	CSALTTASTDTQYF
many	TRBV7-8	TRBJ1-3	-	TGTGCCAGCAGCTCTCCCGCCTCTGGAAACACCATATATTTT	CASSSPASGNTIYF
many	TRBV7-9	TRBJ1-1	-	TGTGCCAGCAGCTTAGATATGAACACTGAAGCTTTCTTT	CASSLDMNTEAFF
-	TRBV7-2	TRBJ2-1	-	TGTGCCAGCAGCCCCGGGACTGAAAATGAGCAGTTCTTC	CASSPGTENEQFF
many	TRBV20-1	TRBJ2-1	TRBD2	TGCAGTGCCAATTCACTAGCGGGGGTCAATGAGCAGTTCTTC	CSANSLAGVNEQFF
-	TRBV30	TRBJ2-1	-	TGTGCCTGGAGAACGGGTTTGCATGAGCAGTTCTTC	CAWRTGLHEQFF
many	TRBV6-5	TRBJ1-2	TRBD1	TGTGCCAGCAGCCCCGGACAGGGTATTTTTGGCTACACCTTC	CASSPGQGIFGYTF
few	TRBV11-2	TRBJ2-2	-	TGTGCCAGCAGCTTCAGGGATTACACCGGGGAGCTGTTTTTT	CASSFRDYTGELFF
many	TRBV10-3	TRBJ1-1	-	TGTGCCATCAGTGATGGGGGCAAGGGGAACACTGAAGCTTTCTTT	CAISDGGKGNTEAFF
many	TRBV12-3/TRBV12-4	TRBJ1-1	-	TGTGCCAGCAGTTTGCGCCGACAGAACACTGAAGCTTTCTTT	CASSLRRQNTEAFF
few	TRBV15	TRBJ2-2	TRBD2	TGTGCCACCAGCAGAGATTCTGGGGGGGAAACCGGGGAGCTGTTTTTT	CATSRDSGGETGELFF
many	TRBV5-1	TRBJ2-2	-	TGCGCCAGCAGCGGACCGGCAGGGATGAACACCGGGGAGCTGTTTTTT	CASSGPAGMNTGELFF
many	TRBV20-1	TRBJ1-5	TRBD1	TGCAGTGCTGCCTTACAGGGGAGGGAACAGCCCCAGCATTTT	CSAALQGREQPQHF
few	TRBV6-5	TRBJ2-1	TRBD1	TGTGCCAGCAGTGGGGACAGGGCGACGTACAATGAGCAGTTCTTC	CASSGDRATYNEQFF
medium-sized	TRBV28	TRBJ2-1	TRBD1	TGTGCCAGCAGTTTCCCGACAGGGGGATACTCCTACAATGAGCAGTTCTTC	CASSFPTGGYSYNEQFF
many	TRBV2	TRBJ1-2	TRBD1	TGTGCCAGCGGGGACAGGGAGGTTGGCTACACCTTC	CASGDREVGYTF
few	TRBV20-1	TRBJ2-7	-	TGCAGTGCTAGGGGATCGGGGCCCGCCTCCTACGAGCAGTACTTC	CSARGSGPASYEQYF
many	TRBV9	TRBJ2-1	-	TGTGCCAGCAGCGTACTGGGCAGTAGCTCCTACAATGAGCAGTTCTTC	CASSVLGSSSYNEQFF
many	TRBV28	TRBJ1-2	TRBD1	TGTGCCAGCGAGGGGGACAGGGCAGCATATGGCTACACCTTC	CASEGDRAAYGYTF
many	TRBV14	TRBJ2-2	-	TGTGCCAGCAGCCAAGATGCTAGGGTCATCCACACCGGGGAGCTGTTTTTT	CASSQDARVIHTGELFF
few	TRBV9	TRBJ1-2	-	TGTGCCAGCAGCGTAGACAATAACTATGGCTACACCTTC	CASSVDNNYGYTF
many	TRBV4-3	TRBJ1-1	-	TGCGCCAGCAGCCAAGGGCAGCCGGGTACCCCTGAAGCTTTCTTT	CASSQGQPGTPEAFF
few	TRBV27	TRBJ1-1	TRBD1	TGTGCCAGCAGGACAGGGGTCACTGAAGCTTTCTTT	CASRTGVTEAFF
many	TRBV7-9	TRBJ1-6	-	TGTGCCAGCAGCCAAGAGGGCTTCTCACCCCTCCACTTT	CASSQEGFSPLHF
many	TRBV2	TRBJ2-5	-	TGTGCCAGCAGTGAAGGGCGGGAGACCCAGTACTTC	CASSEGRETQYF
many	TRBV6-2/TRBV6-3	TRBJ2-2	TRBD1	TGTGCCAGCAGTTACCCAACAGGGGGAGTCAACACCGGGGAGCTGTTTTTT	CASSYPTGGVNTGELFF
-	TRBV7-6	TRBJ2-2	-	TGTGCCAGCAGCTTAGGCGCGGACTCGAACACCGGGGAGCTGTTTTTT	CASSLGADSNTGELFF
many	TRBV6-6	TRBJ2-3	-	TGTGCCAGCAGTTACCCCGGGATTGACACAGATACGCAGTATTTT	CASSYPGIDTDTQYF
many	TRBV18	TRBJ1-6	-	TGTGCCAGCTCCCAACAGGAACGGAATTCACCCCTCCACTTT	CASSQQERNSPLHF
-	TRBV5-1	TRBJ2-5	-	TGCGCCAGCAGCTTCCAAGGTATCGCCTCGGAGACCCAGTACTTC	CASSFQGIASETQYF
many	TRBV5-1	TRBJ1-4	-	TGCGCCAGCAGCCCCGCCGGGGAGGAAAAACTGTTTTTT	CASSPAGEEKLFF
few	TRBV9	TRBJ2-7	TRBD1	TGTGCCAGCAGCCCAGGGGGAGCTGTCTACGAGCAGTACTTC	CASSPGGAVYEQYF
-	TRBV9	TRBJ2-6	-	TGTGCCAGCAGCGTAGAAGCGGATTATGGGGCCAACGTCCTGACTTTC	CASSVEADYGANVLTF
-	TRBV20-1	TRBJ1-6	-	TGCAGTGCTAGCACCTCGACAAATTCACCCCTCCACTTT	CSASTSTNSPLHF
many	TRBV20-1	TRBJ2-1	-	TGCAGTGCTAGAGCCGGTGGTCTGGGGCGGGACAATGAGCAGTTCTTC	CSARAGGLGRDNEQFF
many	TRBV10-3	TRBJ1-6	TRBD1	TGTGCCACAGGACAGGCCTCCTATAATTCACCCCTCCACTTT	CATGQASYNSPLHF
many	TRBV20-1	TRBJ2-6	-	TGCAGTGCTAGACAGGCTATTCCGCTATCTGGGGCCAACGTCCTGACTTTC	CSARQAIPLSGANVLTF
many	TRBV28	TRBJ1-2	-	TGTGCCAGCAGTTCGTACAACTATGGCTACACCTTC	CASSSYNYGYTF
-	TRBV7-9	TRBJ1-4	-	TGTGCCAGCAGCTTAGTGGCAGGGAATGAAAAACTGTTTTTT	CASSLVAGNEKLFF
many	TRBV5-1	TRBJ2-1	TRBD2	TGCGCCAGCAGCCTAATAGCGGGGGGAAATAATGAGCAGTTCTTC	CASSLIAGGNNEQFF
many	TRBV9	TRBJ1-5	-	TGTGCCAGCAGCGATCGACCCCCGGGTCGAGACATTAAGCGGGTCCATCAGCCCCAGCATTTT	CASSDRPPGRDIKRVHQPQHF
many	TRBV7-9	TRBJ1-4	TRBD1	TGTGCCAGCAGCTTAGAAGGGACAGGGGATGAAAAACTGTTTTTT	CASSLEGTGDEKLFF
-	TRBV12-3/TRBV12-4	TRBJ2-3	TRBD2	TGTGCCAGCAGTCTTGGACTAGCGGGGAGGACAGATACGCAGTATTTT	CASSLGLAGRTDTQYF
many	TRBV4-2	TRBJ1-2	-	TGTGCCAGCAGCCAAGCAGGGAAGGATGGCTACACCTTC	CASSQAGKDGYTF
-	TRBV12-3/TRBV12-4	TRBJ2-7	TRBD1	TGTGCCAGCAAGGGACAGGGCCCAATATCCTACGAGCAGTACTTC	CASKGQGPISYEQYF
many	TRBV20-1	TRBJ2-3	-	TGCAGTGCTCCCAGGGTAGCGGAAACAGATACGCAGTATTTT	CSAPRVAETDTQYF
many	TRBV19	TRBJ1-1	-	TGTGCCAGTACGACAGGAAACACTGAAGCTTTCTTT	CASTTGNTEAFF